This T cell receptor beta chain was recovered during a study of CD8+ T cells in alopecia areata. Study at large: Tofacitinib exposure lasted 6 to 18 months, followed by 6 months off drug. Study-level points and caveats: Treatment with tofacitinib significantly lowered scalp clonality and reduced expanded CD8+ clones among the top 100.

This clone was seen only a few times. Its target is not known. CDR3 length: 16 amino acids. Germline assignment: CDR1 SGHDT and CDR2 YYEEEE. V was trimmed by 4 bases and J by 5 bases, leaving 22 bases between them. Isolated RNA was reverse transcribed into cDNA used as the sequencing template. Some clones are missing from TCRdb's copy, which holds only in-frame ones; the method was immunoSEQ multiplex PCR. Of 100,000 to 150,000 clones in the sample, approximately 57% were seen once. The treatment was: oral pan-JAK inhibitor, 5-10 mg twice daily. This specimen was CD4+ T cells sorted from blood, taken at week 4, from a patient treated with tofacitinib. This receptor was identified in a human donor with alopecia areata. The chain combines TRBV5-6 with TRBJ2-7; either TRBD1 or TRBD2 may fit D (5 bases each). The CDR3 DNA follows: TGTGCCAGCAGCCGCGAGGGTAAGGGGATAGACCACGAGCAGTACTTC. Its translation: CASSREGKGIDHEQYF.